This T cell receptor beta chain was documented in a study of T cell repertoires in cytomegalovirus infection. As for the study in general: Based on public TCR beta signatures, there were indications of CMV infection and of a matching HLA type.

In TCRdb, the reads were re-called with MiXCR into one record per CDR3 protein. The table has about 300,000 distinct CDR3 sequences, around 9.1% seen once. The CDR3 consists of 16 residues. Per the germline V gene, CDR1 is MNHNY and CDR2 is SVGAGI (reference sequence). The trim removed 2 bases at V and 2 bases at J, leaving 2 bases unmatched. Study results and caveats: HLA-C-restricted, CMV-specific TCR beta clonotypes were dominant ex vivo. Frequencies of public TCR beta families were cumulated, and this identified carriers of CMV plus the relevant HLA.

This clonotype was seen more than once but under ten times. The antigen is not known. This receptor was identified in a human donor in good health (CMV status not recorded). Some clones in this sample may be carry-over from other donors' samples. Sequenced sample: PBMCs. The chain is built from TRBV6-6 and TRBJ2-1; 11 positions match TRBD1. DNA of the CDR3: TGTGCCAGCAGTTACCGGACAGGGGGCCCCTACAATGAGCAGTTCTTC. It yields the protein CASSYRTGGPYNEQFF.